The 9 T cell receptor beta chains presented below share a single source sample, sequenced in a study of cytomegalovirus exposure and HLA in healthy donors. PCR was performed using 60 Vbeta and 13 Jbeta primers. Libraries were prepared by immunoSEQ multiplex PCR; TCRdb keeps only in-frame clonotypes and omits some of them. The sample has 140,000 or so clones; nearly 85% are singletons. The specimen was PBMCs. Every receptor here comes from a male donor in good health and CMV-seronegative.

The J gene is TRBJ2-2, the V gene TRBV25-1; 9 nucleotides match TRBD1. Germline CDR1 MGHDK, CDR2 SYGVNS. The V and J ends lost 4 bases and 3 bases, in that order; junction bases with no gene match: 0. CDR3 length: 14 residues. The CDR3 sequence: CASSGQGDTGELFF. The CDR3, as DNA: TGTGCCAGCAGTGGACAGGGGGACACCGGGGAGCTGTTTTTT.

The chain couples TRBV27 to TRBJ2-1; 12 nucleotides match TRBD2. This CDR3 region has 18 residues. Germline assignment: CDR1 MNHEY and CDR2 SMNVEV (reference sequence). The junction had 17 bases not matched to a gene; V was cut back by 7 bases and J by 7 bases. The DNA for the CDR3 is TGTGCCAGCAAGCCTACTAGCGGGGGGAAAGGGGCCGGAAATGAGCAGTTCTTC. This encodes CASKPTSGGKGAGNEQFF.

V usage is TRBV15 and J usage is TRBJ2-7, with D unclear. CDR1 LNHNV and CDR2 YYDKDF come from the germline V gene (reference sequence). The CDR3 loop spans 14 amino acids. V lost 2 bases to trimming and J lost 6 bases, with 14 bases between them. The CDR3 bases are TGTGCCACCAGCAGATACTACCCCGTAGGCGAGCAGTACTTC. It encodes CATSRYYPVGEQYF. Complete variable domain (other parts from reference TRBV15 and TRBJ2-7): DAMVIQNPRYQVTQFGKPVTLSCSQTLNHNVMYWYQQKSSQAPKLLFHYYDKDFNNEADTPDNFQSRRPNTSFCFLDIRSPGLGDTAMYLCATSRYYPVGEQYFGPGTRLTVT.

The V gene is TRBV28, the J gene TRBJ1-5; TRBD1 might be the D (6 bases). The length of the CDR3 is 13 residues. Trimming pared 4 bases from V and 3 bases from J, leaving 7 bases between. Germline CDR1 reads MDHEN; CDR2 reads SYDVKM. The DNA of the CDR3 is TGTGCCAGCAGTTGGACAGACAATCAGCCCCAGCATTTT. It is translated as CASSWTDNQPQHF.

The rearrangement links TRBV28 to TRBJ2-7; 7 bases line up with TRBD1. The J segment lost 2 bases and the V segment lost 5 bases, leaving 9 bases of the junction unmatched. CDR3 length: 15 residues. Germline CDR1 is MDHEN and CDR2 is SYDVKM. CDR3: CASSERQGAPYEQYF. The CDR3 bases are TGTGCCAGCAGTGAACGACAGGGTGCTCCCTACGAGCAGTACTTC.

This clone was detected once. This CDR3 reads CASSLRQSVTEAFF. In nucleotides, the CDR3 is TGCGCCAGCAGCTTGCGACAGTCGGTAACTGAAGCTTTCTTT. The chain joins TRBV5-1 to TRBJ1-1, with a tentative D call TRBD1 (5 bases). The germline V and J ends were trimmed by 1 base and 5 bases, with 12 bases remaining between them. The CDR3 loop spans 14 amino acids. The germline CDR1 and CDR2 sequences are SGHRS and YFSETQ.

This clone was recorded once. The gene calls are TRBV19 and TRBJ1-3; no clear D gene. This CDR3 is built from 14 residues. V was trimmed by 3 bases and J by 0 bases, leaving 6 bases between them. The germline CDR1 and CDR2 sequences are LNHDA and SQIVND (reference sequence). CDR3 protein: CASSIQISGNTIYF. The CDR3 DNA sequence: TGTGCCAGTAGTATCCAAATCTCTGGAAACACCATATATTTT.

The rearrangement joins TRBV6-4 to TRBJ2-3, with a possible D match to TRBD2 (5 bases). Per the germline V gene, CDR1 is MRHNA and CDR2 is SNTAGT. V was shortened by 0 bases and J by 1 base, with 11 bases between the two germline ends. The length of the CDR3 is 16 residues. The CDR3 loop is CASSDSASSGTDTQYF. Here the CDR3 DNA reads TGTGCCAGCAGTGACTCAGCTAGCTCCGGCACAGATACGCAGTATTTT.

The chain couples TRBV10-3 to TRBJ1-2; no reliable D call. The CDR3 contains 14 residues. Germline loops: CDR1 ENHRY, CDR2 SYGVKD. V was shortened by 4 bases and J by 0 bases, with 9 bases between the two germline ends. CDR3 sequence (DNA): TGTGCCATCAGTGTCGCAGATACTAACTATGGCTACACCTTC. It encodes CAISVADTNYGYTF.